This record covers a single T cell receptor beta chain. The antigen is not known. Sequence at one end of the junction differs from germline and may be a read error. This sample is drawn from a study of blood T cells in healthy people across ages. Study findings and constraints: Considered underestimates were the diversity estimates obtained from one million T cells.

For every donor, a draw yielded around 9.4 milliliters of peripheral blood. The CDR3 covers 12 residues. Per the germline V gene, CDR1 is SQVTM and CDR2 is ANQGSEA. A second PCR of 7 to 11 cycles used a sample-barcoded 5' primer and a J-beta primer mix. One entry per CDR3 protein results from TCRdb running MiXCR on the 5' RACE reads. Of some 850,000 distinct CDR3 sequences listed, roughly 25% are singletons. This same sample was also part of a study on T cells of mothers and their children. As that study records: Each mother gave over 8 million TCR beta CDR3 reads; each child, approximately 3 million. Relative to unrelated pairs, biologically related mother-child dyads exhibited marginally greater, non-significant overlap.

The sample was blood. This rearrangement joins TRBV29-1 to TRBJ1-4, with a weak D call TRBD1 (6 bases). The TCR originated in a boy younger than 18 in good health. CDR3 DNA: TGCAGCGTTGAAGAGTCCCACAACGGGGGGCTTTTT. It yields the protein CSVEESHNGGLF.